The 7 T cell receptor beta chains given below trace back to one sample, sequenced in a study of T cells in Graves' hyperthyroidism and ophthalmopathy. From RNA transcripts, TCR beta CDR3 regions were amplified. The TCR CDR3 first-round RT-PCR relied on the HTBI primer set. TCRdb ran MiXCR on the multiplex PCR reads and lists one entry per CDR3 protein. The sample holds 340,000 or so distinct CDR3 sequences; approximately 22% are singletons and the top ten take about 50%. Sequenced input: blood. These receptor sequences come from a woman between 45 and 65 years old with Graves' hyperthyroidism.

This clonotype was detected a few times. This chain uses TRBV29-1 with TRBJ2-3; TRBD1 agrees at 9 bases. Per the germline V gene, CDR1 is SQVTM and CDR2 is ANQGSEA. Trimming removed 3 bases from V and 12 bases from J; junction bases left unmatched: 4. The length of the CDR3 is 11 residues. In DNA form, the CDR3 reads TGCAGCGTTGAGGGACAGGGACCCCAGTATTTT. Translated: CSVEGQGPQYF.

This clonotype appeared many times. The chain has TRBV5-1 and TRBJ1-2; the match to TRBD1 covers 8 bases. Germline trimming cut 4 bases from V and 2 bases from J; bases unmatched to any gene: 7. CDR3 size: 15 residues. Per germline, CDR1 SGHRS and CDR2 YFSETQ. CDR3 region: CASSQRTGQNYGYTF. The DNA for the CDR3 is TGCGCCAGCAGCCAACGGACAGGGCAGAACTATGGCTACACCTTC.

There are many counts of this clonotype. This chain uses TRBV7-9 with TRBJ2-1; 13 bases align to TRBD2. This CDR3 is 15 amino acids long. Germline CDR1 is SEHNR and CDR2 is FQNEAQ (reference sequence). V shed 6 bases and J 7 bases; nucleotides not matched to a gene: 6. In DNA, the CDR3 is TGTGCCAGCAGTCCCACTAGCGGGGGGGCAAATGAGCAGTTCTTC. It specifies CASSPTSGGANEQFF.

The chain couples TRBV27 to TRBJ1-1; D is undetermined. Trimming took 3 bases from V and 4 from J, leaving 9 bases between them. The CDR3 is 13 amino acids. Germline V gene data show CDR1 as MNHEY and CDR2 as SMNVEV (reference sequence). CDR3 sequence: CASSFSGSTEAFF. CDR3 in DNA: TGTGCCAGCAGTTTTTCGGGGTCCACTGAAGCTTTCTTT.

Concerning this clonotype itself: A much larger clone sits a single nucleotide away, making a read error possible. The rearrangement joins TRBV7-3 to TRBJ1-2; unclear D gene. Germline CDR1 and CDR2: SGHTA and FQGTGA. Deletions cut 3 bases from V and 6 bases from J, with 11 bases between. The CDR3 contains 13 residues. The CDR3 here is CASSLRGPHGYTF. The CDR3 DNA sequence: TGTGCCAGCAGCTTGCGAGGGCCCCATGGCTACACCTTC.

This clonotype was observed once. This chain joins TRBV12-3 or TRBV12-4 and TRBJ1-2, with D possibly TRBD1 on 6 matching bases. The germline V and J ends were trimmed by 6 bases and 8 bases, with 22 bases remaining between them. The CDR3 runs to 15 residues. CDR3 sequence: CASSTESSRGRGYTF. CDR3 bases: TGTGCCAGCAGCACTGAATCGTCCAGGGGCAGGGGCTACACCTTC.

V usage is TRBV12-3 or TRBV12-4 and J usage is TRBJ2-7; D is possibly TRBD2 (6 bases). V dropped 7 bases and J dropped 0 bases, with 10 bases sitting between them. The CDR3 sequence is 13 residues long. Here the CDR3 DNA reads TGTGCCAGCAAGGCGGGGAGCTCCTACGAGCAGTACTTC. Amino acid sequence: CASKAGSSYEQYF.